The T cell receptor (beta chain) under discussion was sequenced for a study of T-cell reconstitution after alpha-beta-depleted transplantation in children (dated by TCRdb to 2016 to 2017). For the study in its entirety: Using TCR repertoire profiling, the study followed T-cell immune reconstitution in a quantitative way in children after TCRalphabeta/CD19-depleted allogeneic hematopoietic cell transplantation. The investigation overall reported the following: About two months after transplant, the apparently early recovery of alphabetaT-cell counts reportedly depended on just several hundred clones that had expanded rapidly and came from non-depleted graft cells. In some patients, the high TCRbeta diversity seen at day 60 was put down to recipient T cells and intrathymic progenitors that had survived conditioning. Over subsequent months, a decline in hyperexpanded clone frequencies was noted, and after one year, T-cell counts and TCRbeta diversity were mostly ascribed to newly produced T cells.

The library was generated by PCR. The sequencer was an Illumina HiSeq 2500. TCR library preparation used molecular barcoding, with unique molecular identifiers applied to normalize quantification of the TCRbeta repertoire. TCRdb itself trimmed the public reads at Q25 with fastp, ran MiXCR and retained productive beta chains. Rows with a matching CDR3 protein are joined into one entry that keeps the most common DNA and genes. For this sample the table gives around 270,000 distinct CDR3 sequences, of which almost 8% were detected only once. The leading ten clones occupy approximately 8.6% of the sample. This clonotype was seen repeatedly, ten times or more. Its antigen is not yet known. Per-base qualities were not stored, and no clone one base away is much larger. The CDR3 has 15 amino acids, counting the end cysteine and phenylalanine. Only the CDR3 DNA stays, 45 bases, in frame from base 1. The germline V gene (reference sequence) gives CDR1 as DFQATT and CDR2 as SNEGSKA. V lost 0 bases and J lost 3 bases; the stretch between them is 15 bases long.

The meaning of the sample's treatment or condition label: allogeneic hematopoietic cell transplantation with graft depleted of TCRalphabeta T cells and CD19 B cells. The transplant recipients were children given TCRalphabeta/CD19-depleted allogeneic hematopoietic cell grafts. Recombination linked TRBV20-1 to TRBJ2-7, with the D segment identity uncertain. The receptor's source is a female patient between 2 and 10 years old who had a stem cell transplant for Fanconi anemia, so the T cells may come from the graft donor. Sequencing was performed on peripheral blood, taken 360 days after TCRalphabeta/CD19-depleted stem cell transplant. The CDR3 protein sequence reads: CSARDWGVKVYEQYF. The sequenced DNA: TGCAGTGCTAGAGATTGGGGTGTTAAAGTCTACGAGCAGTACTTC.